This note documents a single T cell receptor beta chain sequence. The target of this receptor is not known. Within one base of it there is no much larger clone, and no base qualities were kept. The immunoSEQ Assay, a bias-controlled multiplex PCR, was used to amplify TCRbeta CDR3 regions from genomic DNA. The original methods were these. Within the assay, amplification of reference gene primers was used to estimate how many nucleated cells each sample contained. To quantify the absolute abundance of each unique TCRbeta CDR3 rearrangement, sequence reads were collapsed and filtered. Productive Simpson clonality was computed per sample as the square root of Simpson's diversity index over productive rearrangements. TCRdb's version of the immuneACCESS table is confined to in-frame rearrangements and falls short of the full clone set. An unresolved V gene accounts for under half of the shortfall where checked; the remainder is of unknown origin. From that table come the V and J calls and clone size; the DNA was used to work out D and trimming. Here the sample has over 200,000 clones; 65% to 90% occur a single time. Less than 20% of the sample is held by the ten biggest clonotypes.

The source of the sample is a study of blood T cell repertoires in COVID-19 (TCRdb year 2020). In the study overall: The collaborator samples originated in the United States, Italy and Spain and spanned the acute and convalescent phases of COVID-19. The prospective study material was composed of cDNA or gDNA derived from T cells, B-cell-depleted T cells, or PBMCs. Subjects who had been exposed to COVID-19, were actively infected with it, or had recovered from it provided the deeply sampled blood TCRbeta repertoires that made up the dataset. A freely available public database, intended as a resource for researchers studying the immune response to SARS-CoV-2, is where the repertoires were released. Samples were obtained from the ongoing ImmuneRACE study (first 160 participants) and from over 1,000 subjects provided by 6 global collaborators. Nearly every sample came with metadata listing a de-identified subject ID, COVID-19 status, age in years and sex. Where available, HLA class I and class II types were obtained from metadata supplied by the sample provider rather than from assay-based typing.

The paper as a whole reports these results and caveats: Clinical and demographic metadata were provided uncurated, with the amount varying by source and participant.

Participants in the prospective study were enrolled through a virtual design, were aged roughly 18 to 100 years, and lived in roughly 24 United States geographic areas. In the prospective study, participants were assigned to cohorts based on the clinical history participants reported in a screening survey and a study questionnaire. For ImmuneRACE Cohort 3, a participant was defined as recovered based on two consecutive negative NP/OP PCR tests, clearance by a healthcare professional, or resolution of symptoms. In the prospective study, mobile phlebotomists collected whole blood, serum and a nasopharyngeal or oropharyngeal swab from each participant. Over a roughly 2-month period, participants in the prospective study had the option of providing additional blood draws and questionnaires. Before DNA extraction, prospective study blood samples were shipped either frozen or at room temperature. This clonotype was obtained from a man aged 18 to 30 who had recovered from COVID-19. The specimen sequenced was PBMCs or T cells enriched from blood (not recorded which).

For the CDR3, the sequence is CASSAGGYNEQFF. The bases are TGTGCCAGCTCAGCCGGGGGATACAATGAGCAGTTCTTC. The chain links TRBV6-6 with TRBJ2-1, with TRBD2 perhaps the D gene, on 6 matching bases. The CDR3 holds 13 amino acids from the cysteine to the phenylalanine. The CDR3 DNA has 39 bases and is translated from base 1. CDR1 MNHNY and CDR2 SVGAGI are derived from the germline V gene (reference sequence). V drops 8 bases and J drops 4 bases, leaving 12 bases in between.